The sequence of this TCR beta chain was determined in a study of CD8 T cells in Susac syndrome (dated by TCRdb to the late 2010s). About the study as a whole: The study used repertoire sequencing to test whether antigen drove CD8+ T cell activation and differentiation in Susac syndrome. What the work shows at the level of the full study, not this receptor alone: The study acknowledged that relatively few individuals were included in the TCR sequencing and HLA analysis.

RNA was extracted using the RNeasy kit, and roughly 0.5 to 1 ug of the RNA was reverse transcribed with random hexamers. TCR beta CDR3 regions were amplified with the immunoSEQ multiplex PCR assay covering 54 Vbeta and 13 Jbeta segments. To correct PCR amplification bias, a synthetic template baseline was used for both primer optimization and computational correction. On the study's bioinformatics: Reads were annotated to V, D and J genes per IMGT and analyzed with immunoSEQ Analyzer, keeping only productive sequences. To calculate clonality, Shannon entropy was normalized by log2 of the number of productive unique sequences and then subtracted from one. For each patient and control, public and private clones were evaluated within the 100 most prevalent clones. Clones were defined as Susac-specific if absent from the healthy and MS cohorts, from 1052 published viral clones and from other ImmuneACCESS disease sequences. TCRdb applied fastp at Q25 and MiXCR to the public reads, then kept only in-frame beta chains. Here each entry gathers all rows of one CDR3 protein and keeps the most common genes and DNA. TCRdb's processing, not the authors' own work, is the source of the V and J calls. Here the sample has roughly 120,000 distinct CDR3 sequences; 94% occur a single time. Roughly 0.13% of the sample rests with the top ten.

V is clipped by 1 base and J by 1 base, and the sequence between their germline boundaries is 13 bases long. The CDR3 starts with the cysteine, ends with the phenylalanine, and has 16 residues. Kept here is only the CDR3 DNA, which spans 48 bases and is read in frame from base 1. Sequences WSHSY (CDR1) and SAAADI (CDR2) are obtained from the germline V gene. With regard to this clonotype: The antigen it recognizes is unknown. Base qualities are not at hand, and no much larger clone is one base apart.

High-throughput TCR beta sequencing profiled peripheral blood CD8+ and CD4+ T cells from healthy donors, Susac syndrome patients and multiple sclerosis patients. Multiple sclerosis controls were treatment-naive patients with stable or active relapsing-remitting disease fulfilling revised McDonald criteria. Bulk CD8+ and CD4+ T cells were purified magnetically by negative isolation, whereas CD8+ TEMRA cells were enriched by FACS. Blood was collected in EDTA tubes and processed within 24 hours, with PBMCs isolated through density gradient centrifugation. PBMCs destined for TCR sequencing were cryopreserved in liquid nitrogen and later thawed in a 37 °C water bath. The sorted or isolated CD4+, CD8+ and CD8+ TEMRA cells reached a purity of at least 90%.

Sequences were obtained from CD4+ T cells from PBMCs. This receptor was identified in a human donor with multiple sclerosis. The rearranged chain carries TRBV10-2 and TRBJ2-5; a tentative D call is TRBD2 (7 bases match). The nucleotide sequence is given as TGCGCCAGCAGTGAGTTGGGACGGGGGGCCCAAGAGACCCAGTACTTC. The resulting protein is CASSELGRGAQETQYF.